This is a list of T cell receptor beta chains from one sample in a study of T cell changes during pregnancy in multiple sclerosis. Produced via immunoSEQ multiplex PCR; TCRdb's table is partial and in-frame only. This table holds more than 80,000 clones, 80% to 95% found once. The sample was peripheral blood, taken in the first trimester of pregnancy. The origin of the receptors is a female donor with multiple sclerosis, enrolled in a pregnancy study. Both conserved end residues are part of each CDR3. Each record gives: CDR3 protein, CDR3 DNA, D gene, clone size, V gene, J gene. A D gene is named only where the DNA matches it firmly. The listing skips clone size in some rows; elsewhere it reads once, few, many or a size class.

CDR3: CASSLTRTGFSYNEQFF; DNA: TGCGCCAGCAGCCTCACACGGACAGGGTTTAGCTACAATGAGCAGTTCTTC; D: TRBD1; size: .; V: TRBV4-1; J: TRBJ2-1
CDR3: CASSEDGTSTPSYNEQFF; DNA: TGTGCCAGCAGCGAGGATGGGACTAGCACACCGTCGTACAATGAGCAGTTCTTC; D: TRBD2; size: .; V: TRBV5-4; J: TRBJ2-1
CDR3: CASSQGTGHYGYTF; DNA: TGTGCCAGCAGCCAAGGGACAGGGCATTATGGCTACACCTTC; D: TRBD1; size: once; V: TRBV14; J: TRBJ1-2
CDR3: CAWSGGAGGRTVEQFF; DNA: TGTGCCTGGAGTGGAGGGGCGGGAGGGCGAACGGTTGAGCAGTTCTTC; D: TRBD2; size: once; V: TRBV30; J: TRBJ2-1
CDR3: CASSPRTSGFEKLFF; DNA: TGTGCCAGCAGCCCACGGACTTCGGGGTTTGAAAAACTGTTTTTT; D: .; size: .; V: TRBV7-9; J: TRBJ1-4
CDR3: CASMAGGGEQFF; DNA: TGTGCCAGCATGGCGGGAGGGGGGGAGCAGTTCTTC; D: TRBD2; size: .; V: TRBV11-3; J: TRBJ2-1
CDR3: CASSLQVTRDRVEEQYF; DNA: TGTGCCAGCAGCTTGCAGGTGACCCGTGACAGGGTAGAGGAGCAGTACTTC; D: TRBD1; size: .; V: TRBV7-9; J: TRBJ2-7
CDR3: CAWSWASGMYNEQFF; DNA: TGTGCCTGGAGTTGGGCTAGCGGGATGTACAATGAGCAGTTCTTC; D: TRBD2; size: .; V: TRBV30; J: TRBJ2-1
CDR3: CASSTGTHQPQHF; DNA: TGCGCCAGCAGTACAGGGACCCATCAGCCCCAGCATTTT; D: .; size: few; V: TRBV10-1; J: TRBJ1-5
CDR3: CASSQEHLYEQYF; DNA: TGCGCCAGCAGCCAAGAACACCTTTACGAGCAGTACTTC; D: .; size: .; V: TRBV4-3; J: TRBJ2-7
CDR3: CAWSVLGSWAFF; DNA: TGTGCCTGGAGTGTTCTAGGGAGCTGGGCTTTCTTT; D: .; size: few; V: TRBV30; J: TRBJ1-1
CDR3: CASRPGQGAYNEQFF; DNA: TGTGCCAGCAGGCCGGGACAGGGGGCGTACAATGAGCAGTTCTTC; D: TRBD1; size: .; V: TRBV25-1; J: TRBJ2-1
CDR3: CASSEWGAGVSTDTQYF; DNA: TGTGCCAGCAGTGAATGGGGGGCGGGAGTGAGCACAGATACGCAGTATTTT; D: .; size: .; V: TRBV25-1; J: TRBJ2-3
CDR3: CASSPGLAGARRETQYF; DNA: TGCGCCAGCAGCCCGGGACTAGCGGGAGCCCGCCGTGAGACCCAGTACTTC; D: TRBD2; size: .; V: TRBV5-1; J: TRBJ2-5
CDR3: CASSGRLAGVINEQFF; DNA: TGTGCCAGCAGCGGACGACTAGCGGGAGTGATCAATGAGCAGTTCTTC; D: TRBD2; size: .; V: TRBV9; J: TRBJ2-1
CDR3: CASSLGPVTSGRGETQYF; DNA: TGTGCCAGCAGCTTAGGGCCAGTAACTAGCGGGAGAGGGGAGACCCAGTACTTC; D: TRBD2; size: once; V: TRBV5-6; J: TRBJ2-5
CDR3: CASSYISGDEQYF; DNA: TGCGCCAGCAGCTATATTAGCGGAGACGAGCAGTACTTC; D: .; size: .; V: TRBV5-1; J: TRBJ2-7
CDR3: CASSYSTGGTEAFF; DNA: TGTGCCAGCAGTTACTCGACCGGGGGCACTGAAGCTTTCTTT; D: .; size: .; V: TRBV6-5; J: TRBJ1-1
CDR3: CASSWTSGRDSYNEQFF; DNA: TGTGCCAGTAGTTGGACTAGCGGGAGGGACTCCTACAATGAGCAGTTCTTC; D: TRBD2; size: .; V: TRBV19; J: TRBJ2-1
CDR3: CASNRWGSYEQYF; DNA: TGTGCGTCGAACAGGTGGGGTTCCTACGAGCAGTACTTC; D: .; size: .; V: TRBV30; J: TRBJ2-7
CDR3: CASRVGGNEQFF; DNA: TGTGCCAGCAGGGTTGGGGGGAATGAGCAGTTCTTC; D: .; size: once; V: TRBV6-6; J: TRBJ2-1
CDR3: CASSDPSSYNEQFF; DNA: TGTGCCAGCAGTGACCCCAGCTCCTACAATGAGCAGTTCTTC; D: .; size: .; V: TRBV2; J: TRBJ2-1
CDR3: CASSPQDRAPTDTQYF; DNA: TGTGCCAGCAGCCCACAGGACAGGGCCCCCACAGATACGCAGTATTTT; D: TRBD1; size: .; V: TRBV7-9; J: TRBJ2-3
CDR3: CASSLRRQNYGYTF; DNA: TGTGCCAGCAGTTTACGCAGGCAGAACTATGGCTACACCTTC; D: .; size: once; V: TRBV27; J: TRBJ1-2
CDR3: CASSSSPPFYEQYF; DNA: TGCGCCAGCAGCTCCAGTCCACCCTTCTACGAGCAGTACTTC; D: .; size: .; V: TRBV5-1; J: TRBJ2-7
CDR3: CASSRENGDNEQFF; DNA: TGTGCCAGCAGTCGAGAGAATGGTGACAATGAGCAGTTCTTC; D: .; size: .; V: TRBV2; J: TRBJ2-1
CDR3: CASSKGLATLGETQYF; DNA: TGTGCCAGCAGTAAGGGACTAGCGACTTTAGGAGAGACCCAGTACTTC; D: TRBD2; size: .; V: TRBV25-1; J: TRBJ2-5
CDR3: CASSTSSRNEQFF; DNA: TGTGCCAGTAGTACCTCTAGTCGTAATGAGCAGTTCTTC; D: .; size: .; V: TRBV19; J: TRBJ2-1
CDR3: CASSAGPGRSQPQHF; DNA: TGTGCCAGTAGCGCCGGGCCTGGGAGATCTCAGCCCCAGCATTTT; D: .; size: .; V: TRBV19; J: TRBJ1-5
CDR3: CASSPAGDYGYTF; DNA: TGTGCCAGCAGTCCGGCAGGGGACTATGGCTACACCTTC; D: .; size: few; V: TRBV28; J: TRBJ1-2
CDR3: CASSDTRRHF; DNA: TGCGCCAGCAGCGACACGCGACGCCATTTT; D: .; size: .; V: TRBV10-2; J: TRBJ2-3
CDR3: CASSLTSGLSYNEQFF; DNA: TGTGCCAGCAGTTTGACTAGCGGACTCTCCTACAATGAGCAGTTCTTC; D: TRBD2; size: .; V: TRBV27; J: TRBJ2-1
CDR3: CASSYIAGGHDEQFF; DNA: TGTGCCAGCAGCTATATAGCGGGAGGTCATGATGAGCAGTTCTTC; D: TRBD2; size: .; V: TRBV11-1; J: TRBJ2-1
CDR3: CASQQGITEAFF; DNA: TGTGCCAGTCAACAGGGTATCACTGAAGCTTTCTTT; D: .; size: few; V: TRBV19; J: TRBJ1-1
CDR3: CASSLLMAGAEAFF; DNA: TGTGCCAGCAGCTTATTAATGGCGGGGGCTGAAGCTTTCTTT; D: .; size: .; V: TRBV7-8; J: TRBJ1-1
CDR3: CASSLVAGVIEQFF; DNA: TGTGCCAGCAGCTTAGTTGCGGGAGTTATTGAGCAGTTCTTC; D: TRBD2; size: .; V: TRBV11-2; J: TRBJ2-1
CDR3: CASTRGAPSGSDEQFF; DNA: TGCGCCAGCACCCGGGGAGCTCCTAGCGGGAGCGATGAGCAGTTCTTC; D: TRBD2; size: .; V: TRBV5-1; J: TRBJ2-1